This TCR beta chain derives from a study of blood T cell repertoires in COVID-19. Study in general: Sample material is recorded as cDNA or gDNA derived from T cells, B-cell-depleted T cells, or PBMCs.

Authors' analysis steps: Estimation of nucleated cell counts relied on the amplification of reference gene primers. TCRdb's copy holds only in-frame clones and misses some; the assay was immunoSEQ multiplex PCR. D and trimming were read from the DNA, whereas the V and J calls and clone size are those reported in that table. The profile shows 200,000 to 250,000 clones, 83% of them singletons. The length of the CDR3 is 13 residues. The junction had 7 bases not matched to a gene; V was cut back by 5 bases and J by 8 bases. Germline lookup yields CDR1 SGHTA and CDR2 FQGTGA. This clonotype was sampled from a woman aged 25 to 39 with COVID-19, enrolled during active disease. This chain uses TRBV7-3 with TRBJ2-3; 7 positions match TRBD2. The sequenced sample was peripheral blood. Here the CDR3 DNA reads TGTGCCAGCAGCCCAAGACTAGCTGGTACGCAGTATTTT. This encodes CASSPRLAGTQYF.